These 6 T cell receptor beta chains originate from one sample sequenced in a study of control samples from healthy donors and cancer patients. The repertoire was sequenced with immunoSEQ multiplex PCR; TCRdb's copy has only in-frame clones and lacks some. This sample has some 250,000 clones, with approximately 80% found just once. Material for sequencing was PBMCs. All receptors derive from a woman in her sixties with lung cancer.

This sequence joins TRBV18 and TRBJ1-5; D gene ambiguous. Trimming shortened V by 6 bases and J by 7 bases, and 22 bases separated the two germline ends. The CDR3 spans 16 residues. Germline loops: CDR1 KGHSH, CDR2 LQKENI. CDR3 nucleotide sequence: TGTGCCAGCTCTTCAACCGGCTTGGGAGAAGGCCAGCCCCAGCATTTT. It yields the protein CASSSTGLGEGQPQHF.

The rearrangement links TRBV9 to TRBJ2-7; D may correspond to TRBD1 or TRBD2 (5 bases each). The germline CDR1 and CDR2 sequences are SGDLS and YYNGEE. V was cut by 0 bases and J by 6 bases, with 19 bases left in between. This CDR3 region has 16 residues. CDR3 in DNA: TGTGCCAGCAGCGTAGCGGTGGGGGTGGACCCTCTCGAGCAGTACTTC. It translates to CASSVAVGVDPLEQYF. The full variable domain, rest sourced from reference TRBV9 and TRBJ2-7, is DSGVTQTPKHLITATGQRVTLRCSPRSGDLSVYWYQQSLDQGLQFLIQYYNGEERAKGNILERFSAQQFPDLHSELNLSSLELGDSALYFCASSVAVGVDPLEQYFGPGTRLTVT.

Written as DNA, the CDR3 is TGTGCCAGCAACCCCCTGGTAACGAACACCGGGGAGCTGTTTTTT. This codes for CASNPLVTNTGELFF. V is TRBV2 and J is TRBJ2-2; D call uncertain. Germline V gene sequence: CDR1 SNHLY, CDR2 FYNNEI. Deletions cut 7 bases from V and 0 bases from J, with 12 bases between. The CDR3 runs to 15 residues. Full variable domain (outside the CDR3, taken from reference TRBV2 and TRBJ2-2): EPEVTQTPSHQVTQMGQEVILRCVPISNHLYFYWYRQILGQKVEFLVSFYNNEISEKSEIFDDQFSVERPDGSNFTLKIRSTKLEDSAMYFCASNPLVTNTGELFFGEGSRLTVL.

This chain uses TRBV5-1 with TRBJ1-3; no definite D call. V lost 5 bases, J lost 0 bases, and 12 bases lay in between. The CDR3 extends over 15 amino acids. Germline CDR1 reads SGHRS; CDR2 reads YFSETQ. CDR3 in amino acids: CASSEGPPSGNTIYF. CDR3 nucleotides: TGCGCCAGCAGTGAGGGTCCTCCCTCTGGAAACACCATATATTTT.

The chain is built from TRBV6-6 and TRBJ1-1; possible D gene TRBD1, 5 bases. The V end lost 2 bases, the J end lost 7 bases, and 11 bases lay between the germline ends. This CDR3 has 13 amino acids. Germline V gene data show CDR1 as MNHNY and CDR2 as SVGAGI (reference sequence). The CDR3: CASSYPVQDEAFF. The CDR3 DNA follows: TGTGCCAGCAGTTACCCTGTACAGGATGAAGCTTTCTTT.

The chain joins TRBV6-1 to TRBJ2-1, with 7 bases fitting TRBD2. Trimming cost V 10 bases and J 7 bases; bases outside gene matches: 13. Germline CDR1 and CDR2: MNHNS and SASEGT. CDR3 length: 14 residues. The CDR3 bases are TGTGCCACAAGGACGGGGCGCGGGGGAAATGAGCAGTTCTTC. Translation gives CATRTGRGGNEQFF.